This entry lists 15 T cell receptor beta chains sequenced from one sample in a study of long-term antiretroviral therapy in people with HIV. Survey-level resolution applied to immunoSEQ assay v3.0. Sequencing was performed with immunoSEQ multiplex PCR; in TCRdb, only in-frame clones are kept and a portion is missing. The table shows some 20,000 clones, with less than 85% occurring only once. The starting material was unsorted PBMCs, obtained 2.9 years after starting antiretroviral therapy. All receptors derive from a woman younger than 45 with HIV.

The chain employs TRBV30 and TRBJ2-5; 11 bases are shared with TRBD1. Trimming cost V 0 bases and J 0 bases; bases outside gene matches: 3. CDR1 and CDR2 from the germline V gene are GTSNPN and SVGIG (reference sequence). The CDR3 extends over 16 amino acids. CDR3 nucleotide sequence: TGTGCCTGGAGTGTGGGGACAGGGGGGTACCAAGAGACCCAGTACTTC. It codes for CAWSVGTGGYQETQYF.

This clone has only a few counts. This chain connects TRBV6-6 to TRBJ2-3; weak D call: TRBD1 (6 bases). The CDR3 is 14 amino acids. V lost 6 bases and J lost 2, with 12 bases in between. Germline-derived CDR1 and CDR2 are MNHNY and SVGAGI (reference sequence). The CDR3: CASSPGQNTDTQYF. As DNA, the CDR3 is TGTGCCAGCAGCCCCGGACAGAACACAGATACGCAGTATTTT.

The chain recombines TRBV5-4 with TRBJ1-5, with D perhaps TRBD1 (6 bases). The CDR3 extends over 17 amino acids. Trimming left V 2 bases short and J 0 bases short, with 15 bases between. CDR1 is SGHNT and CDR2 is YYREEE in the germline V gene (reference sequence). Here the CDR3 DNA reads TGTGCCAGCAGCTTAGGGGGGGGAGGGTTTAGCAATCAGCCCCAGCATTTT. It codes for CASSLGGGGFSNQPQHF. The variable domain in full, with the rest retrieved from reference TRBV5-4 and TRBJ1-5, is ETGVTQSPTHLIKTRGQQVTLRCSSQSGHNTVSWYQQALGQGPQFIFQYYREEENGRGNFPPRFSGLQFPNYSSELNVNALELDDSALYLCASSLGGGGFSNQPQHFGDGTRLSIL.

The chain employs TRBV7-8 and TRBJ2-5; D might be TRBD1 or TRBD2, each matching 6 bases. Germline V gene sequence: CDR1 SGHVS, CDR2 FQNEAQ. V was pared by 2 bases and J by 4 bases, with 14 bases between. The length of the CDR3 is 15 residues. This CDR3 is CASSLNTGAGETQYF. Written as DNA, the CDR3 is TGTGCCAGCAGCTTAAACACGGGGGCGGGAGAGACCCAGTACTTC.

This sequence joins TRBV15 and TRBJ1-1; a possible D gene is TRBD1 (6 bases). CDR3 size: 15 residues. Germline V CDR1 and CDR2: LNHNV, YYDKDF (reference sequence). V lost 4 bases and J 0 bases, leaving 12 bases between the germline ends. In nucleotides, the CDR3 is TGTGCCACCAGCACGTCAGGGGTCTTGAACACTGAAGCTTTCTTT. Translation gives CATSTSGVLNTEAFF.

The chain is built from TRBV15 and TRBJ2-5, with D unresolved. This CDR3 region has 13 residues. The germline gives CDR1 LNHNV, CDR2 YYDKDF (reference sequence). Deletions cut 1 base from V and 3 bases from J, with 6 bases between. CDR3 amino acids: CATSRGFEETQYF. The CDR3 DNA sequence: TGTGCCACCAGCAGAGGTTTCGAAGAGACCCAGTACTTC.

CDR3 sequence (DNA): TGCAGCGTTGTAGCGGGTGGAAACACCGGGGAGCTGTTTTTT. Its protein is CSVVAGGNTGELFF. The gene calls are TRBV29-1 and TRBJ2-2; TRBD2 matches 7 bases. Per germline, CDR1 SQVTM and CDR2 ANQGSEA. The CDR3 is made up of 14 amino acids. V shed 4 bases and J 2 bases; nucleotides not matched to a gene: 4.

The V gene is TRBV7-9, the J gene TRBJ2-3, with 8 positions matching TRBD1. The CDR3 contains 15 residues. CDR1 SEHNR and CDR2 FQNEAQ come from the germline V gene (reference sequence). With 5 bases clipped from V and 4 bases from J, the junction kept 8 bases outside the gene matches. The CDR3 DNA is TGTGCCAGCAGCCCTCGGACAGGGTCAGCAGATACGCAGTATTTT. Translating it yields CASSPRTGSADTQYF.

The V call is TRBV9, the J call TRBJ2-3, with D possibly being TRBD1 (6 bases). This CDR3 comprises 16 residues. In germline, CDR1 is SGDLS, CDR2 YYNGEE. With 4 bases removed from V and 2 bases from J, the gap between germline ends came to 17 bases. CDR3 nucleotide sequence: TGTGCCAGCAGCAAAGGGGGATCGACCCTCACAGATACGCAGTATTTT. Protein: CASSKGGSTLTDTQYF. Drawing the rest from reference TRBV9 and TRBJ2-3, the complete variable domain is DSGVTQTPKHLITATGQRVTLRCSPRSGDLSVYWYQQSLDQGLQFLIQYYNGEERAKGNILERFSAQQFPDLHSELNLSSLELGDSALYFCASSKGGSTLTDTQYFGPGTRLTVL.

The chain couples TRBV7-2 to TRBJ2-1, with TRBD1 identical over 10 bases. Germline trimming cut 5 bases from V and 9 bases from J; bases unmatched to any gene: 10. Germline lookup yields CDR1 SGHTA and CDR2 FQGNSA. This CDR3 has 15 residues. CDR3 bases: TGTGCCAGCAGCGGATACGGGACAGGGGATATTGAGCAGTTCTTC. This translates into CASSGYGTGDIEQFF.

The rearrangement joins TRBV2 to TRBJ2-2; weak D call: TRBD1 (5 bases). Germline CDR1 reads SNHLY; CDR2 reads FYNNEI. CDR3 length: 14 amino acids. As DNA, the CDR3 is TGTGCAGACGCAGTAACTCAGGGTTCCGGGGAGCTGTTTTTT. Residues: CADAVTQGSGELFF.

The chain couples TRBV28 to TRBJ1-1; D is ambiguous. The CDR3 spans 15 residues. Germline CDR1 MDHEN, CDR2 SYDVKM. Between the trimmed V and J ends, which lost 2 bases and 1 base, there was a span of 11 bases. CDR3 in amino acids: CASSLAGLGNTEAFF. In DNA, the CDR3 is TGTGCCAGCAGTTTAGCCGGCCTGGGGAACACTGAAGCTTTCTTT.

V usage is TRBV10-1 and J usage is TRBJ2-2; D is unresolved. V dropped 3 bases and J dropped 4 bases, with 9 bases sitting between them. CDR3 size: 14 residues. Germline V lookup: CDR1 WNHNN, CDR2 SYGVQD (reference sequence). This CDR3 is CASSDRPLTGELFF. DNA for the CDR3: TGCGCCAGCAGTGATCGACCGCTCACCGGGGAGCTGTTTTTT.

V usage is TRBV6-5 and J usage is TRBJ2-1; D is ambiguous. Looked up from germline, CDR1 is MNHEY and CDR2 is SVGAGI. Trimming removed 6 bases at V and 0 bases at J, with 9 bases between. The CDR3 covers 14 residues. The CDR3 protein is CASSLSSSYNEQFF. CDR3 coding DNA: TGTGCCAGCAGCTTATCTTCCTCCTACAATGAGCAGTTCTTC.

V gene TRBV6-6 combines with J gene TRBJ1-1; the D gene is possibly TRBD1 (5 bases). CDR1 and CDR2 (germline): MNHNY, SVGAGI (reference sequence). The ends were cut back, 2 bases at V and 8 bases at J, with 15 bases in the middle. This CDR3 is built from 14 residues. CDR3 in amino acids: CASSYDAGRGEAFF. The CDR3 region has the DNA TGTGCCAGCAGTTACGATGCAGGCCGGGGGGAAGCTTTCTTT.